This entry features one T cell receptor beta chain sequence. Its matching antigen is unknown. The data are from a study of T-cell memory formation after mild COVID-19. General observations from the study: Memory cells collected pre-infection included some clones that later responded, suggesting cross-reactive memory joined. From day 15 to 85, contracting clones were balanced between CD4 and CD8, whereas later expanders leaned toward CD4+. Contracting clones localized mainly to CM and EM when CD4+ and mainly to EMRA when CD8+.

Constant-segment-primed 5'RACE gave TCR alpha and TCR beta cDNA libraries with sample barcodes and UMIs. TCRdb called the 5' RACE reads again in MiXCR, with one record for every CDR3 protein. This table has 400,000 to 500,000 distinct CDR3 sequences, 15% to 20% appearing once. Looked up from germline, CDR1 is SQVTM and CDR2 is ANQGSEA. The CDR3 sequence is 12 residues long. The germline V and J ends were trimmed by 7 bases and 0 bases, with 10 bases remaining between them. V is TRBV29-1 and J is TRBJ2-7; tentatively, D is TRBD2 (6 bases). The source material was PBMCs or a T cell subset sorted from them (not recorded which). The clonotype was recovered from an adult woman who had mild COVID-19 (a few samples of this study predate the infection). Cell type and time point are not known. The CDR3 loop reads CSAGGNSYEQYF. The CDR3 DNA is TGCAGCGCTGGGGGGAACTCCTACGAGCAGTACTTC.